This record concerns one T cell receptor (beta chain) sequence. Antigen specificity is unknown. The data stem from a study of naive and memory T cell subsets. Points from the study as a whole: Gini index rose across naive, CM, EM and EMRA in CD4 and CD8.

Separate alpha and beta amplification began at the second PCR step. Cells stained for CD3, CD4, CD8, CD45RA and CD27 were sorted into four subsets. Both TRBC1 and TRBC2 were covered by a beta constant-region primer of two equimolar oligonucleotides. Nested alpha and beta constant-region primers with the SP2 primer drove four PCR rounds on ligated cDNA. Using its own MiXCR run on the UMI-ligation and nested PCR reads, TCRdb lists one record per CDR3 protein. The table records about 85,000 distinct CDR3 sequences, around 13% of them present only once. The CDR3 has 16 residues. The J segment lost 3 bases and the V segment lost 2 bases, leaving 5 bases of the junction unmatched. The germline gives CDR1 DFQATT, CDR2 SNEGSKA (reference sequence).

The sequenced sample consisted of central memory CD4+ T cells from blood. The sequence was obtained from a human donor in good health. V gene TRBV20-1 combines with J gene TRBJ2-3; 13 positions match TRBD2. The CDR3 region has the DNA TGCAGTGCTAGAACTAGCGGGAGGGCCGGGACAGATACGCAGTATTTT. This codes for CSARTSGRAGTDTQYF.